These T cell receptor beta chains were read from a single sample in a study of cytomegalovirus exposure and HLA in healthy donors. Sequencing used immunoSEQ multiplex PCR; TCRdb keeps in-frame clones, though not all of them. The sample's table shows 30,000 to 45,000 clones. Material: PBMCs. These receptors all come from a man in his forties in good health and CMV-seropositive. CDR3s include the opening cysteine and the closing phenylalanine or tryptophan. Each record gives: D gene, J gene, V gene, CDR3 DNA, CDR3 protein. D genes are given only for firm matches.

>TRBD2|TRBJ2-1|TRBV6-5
TGTGCCAGCAGACCCCCTAGCGGCAATGAGCAGTTCTTC
CASRPPSGNEQFF
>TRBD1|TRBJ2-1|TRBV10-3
TGTGCCATCAGTGAGTCTCCGGACAGGTACAATGAGCAGTTCTTC
CAISESPDRYNEQFF
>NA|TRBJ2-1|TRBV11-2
TGTGCCAGCAGCCGGTGGAGTAATGAGCAGTTCTTC
CASSRWSNEQFF
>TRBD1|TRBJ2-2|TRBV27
TGTGCCAGCAGTTTTTCGTCGACAGGGCCCGGGGAGCTGTTTTTT
CASSFSSTGPGELFF
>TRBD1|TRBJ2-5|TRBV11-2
TGTGCCAGCAGCTTAGGGGCAGGGGGTCCCGGTTGGACCCAGTACTTC
CASSLGAGGPGWTQYF
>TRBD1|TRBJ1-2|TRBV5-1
TGCGCCAGCAGCCCCCGACAGGGGGACTATGGCTACACCTTC
CASSPRQGDYGYTF
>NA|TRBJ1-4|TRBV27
TGTGCCAGCAGCCCGATGAGGTCTGGTGAAAAACTGTTTTTT
CASSPMRSGEKLFF
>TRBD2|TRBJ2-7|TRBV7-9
TGTGCCAGCAGCCCAAGGACTAGCGGGAAACCGTCCTACGAGCAGTACTTC
CASSPRTSGKPSYEQYF
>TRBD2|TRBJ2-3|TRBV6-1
TGTGCCAGCAGTGAAAGGACGGGAGGGGTAGGAGATACGCAGTATTTT
CASSERTGGVGDTQYF
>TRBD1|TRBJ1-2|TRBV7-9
TGTGCCAGCAGCCGGGACAGGGGGTCCTATGGCTACACCTTC
CASSRDRGSYGYTF